Listed here is a single T cell receptor (beta chain). Its antigen is still unknown. The source of the sample is a study of cytomegalovirus exposure and HLA in healthy donors. Looking at the study overall: Membership in the Caucasian-associated ancestry cluster was found for about four fifths of 300 to 500 genotyped donors.

This PCR relied on a set of 60 Vbeta primers and 13 Jbeta primers. Sequencing was performed with immunoSEQ multiplex PCR; in TCRdb, only in-frame clones are kept and a portion is missing. Among 130,000 to 150,000 clones, about 80% were seen once, and the ten largest hold around 4.1%. Study outcomes and limitations: For TCR beta chains, V- and J-gene trimming was later linked to a missense DCLRE1C variant.

What was sequenced was PBMCs. This TCR came from a man aged 40-55 years in good health and CMV-seronegative.

The CDR3 loop is CASGQPSNQPQHF. As DNA, the CDR3 is TGTGCCAGTGGACAGCCTAGTAATCAGCCCCAGCATTTT. The genes are TRBV28 and TRBJ1-5, with D possibly being TRBD1 (6 bases). Germline CDR1 reads MDHEN; CDR2 reads SYDVKM. This CDR3 is 13 amino acids long. V was pared by 9 bases and J by 4 bases, with 13 bases between.